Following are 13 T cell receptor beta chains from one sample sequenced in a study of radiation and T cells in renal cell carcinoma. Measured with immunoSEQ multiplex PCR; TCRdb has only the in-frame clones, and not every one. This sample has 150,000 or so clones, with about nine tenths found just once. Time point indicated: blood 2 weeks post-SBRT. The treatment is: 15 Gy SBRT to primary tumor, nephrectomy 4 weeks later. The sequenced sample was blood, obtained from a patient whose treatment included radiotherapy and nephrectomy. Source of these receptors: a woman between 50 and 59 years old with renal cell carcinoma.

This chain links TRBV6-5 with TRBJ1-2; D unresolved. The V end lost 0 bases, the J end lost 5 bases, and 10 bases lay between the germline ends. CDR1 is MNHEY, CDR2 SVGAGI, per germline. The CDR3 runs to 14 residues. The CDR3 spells CASSYSSGGYGYTF. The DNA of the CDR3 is TGTGCCAGCAGTTACTCCTCCGGAGGGTATGGCTACACCTTC.

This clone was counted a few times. The CDR3: CASRRQGASPLHF. The CDR3 DNA is TGTGCCAGCAGACGTCAGGGGGCTTCACCCCTCCACTTT. This rearrangement joins TRBV2 to TRBJ1-6, with 8 bases that match TRBD1. Unmatched junction bases numbered 4, after V lost 6 bases and J lost 9 bases. From germline, CDR1 is SNHLY and CDR2 FYNNEI. The CDR3 sequence is 13 residues long.

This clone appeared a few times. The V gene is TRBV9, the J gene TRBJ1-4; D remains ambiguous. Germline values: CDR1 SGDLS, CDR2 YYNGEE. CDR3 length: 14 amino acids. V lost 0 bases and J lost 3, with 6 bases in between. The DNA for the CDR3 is TGTGCCAGCAGCGTAGACTTGGCTAATGAAAAACTGTTTTTT. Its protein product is CASSVDLANEKLFF.

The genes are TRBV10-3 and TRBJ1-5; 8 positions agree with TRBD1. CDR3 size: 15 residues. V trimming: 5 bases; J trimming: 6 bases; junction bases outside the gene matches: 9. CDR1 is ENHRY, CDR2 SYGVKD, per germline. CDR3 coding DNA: TGTGCCATCAGTCTAGGACAGGGACTAGGTCAGCCCCAGCATTTT. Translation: CAISLGQGLGQPQHF.

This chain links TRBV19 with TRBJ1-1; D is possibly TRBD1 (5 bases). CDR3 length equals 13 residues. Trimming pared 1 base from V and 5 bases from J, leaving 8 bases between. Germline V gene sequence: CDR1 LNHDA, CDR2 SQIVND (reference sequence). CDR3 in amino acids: CASSIGGTTEAFF. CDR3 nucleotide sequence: TGTGCCAGTAGTATAGGGGGGACGACTGAAGCTTTCTTT.

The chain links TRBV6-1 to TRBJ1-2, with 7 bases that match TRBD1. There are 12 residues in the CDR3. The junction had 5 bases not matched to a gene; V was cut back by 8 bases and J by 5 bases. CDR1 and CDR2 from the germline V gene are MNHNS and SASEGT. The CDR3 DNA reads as TGTGCCAGCGAAGGGGACAGATATGGCTACACCTTC. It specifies CASEGDRYGYTF.

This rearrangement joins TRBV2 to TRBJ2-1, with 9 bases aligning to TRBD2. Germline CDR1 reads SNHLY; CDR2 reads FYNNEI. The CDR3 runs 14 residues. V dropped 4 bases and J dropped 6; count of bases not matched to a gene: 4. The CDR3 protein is CASSGGTSLNEQFF. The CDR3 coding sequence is TGTGCCAGCAGTGGGGGGACTAGCCTCAATGAGCAGTTCTTC.

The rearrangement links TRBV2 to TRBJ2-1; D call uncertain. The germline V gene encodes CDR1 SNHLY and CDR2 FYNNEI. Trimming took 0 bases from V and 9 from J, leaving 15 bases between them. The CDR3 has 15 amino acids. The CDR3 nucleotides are TGTGCCAGCAGTGAAGCCCGAATAGGGAACACTGAGCAGTTCTTC. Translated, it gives CASSEARIGNTEQFF.

The CDR3 DNA reads TGTGCCAGCAGCCCGAAACATGGGGGGGTTTACGAGCAGTACTTC. The encoded protein is CASSPKHGGVYEQYF. This chain connects TRBV7-3 to TRBJ2-7; 7 bases fit TRBD2. The CDR3 is made up of 15 amino acids. Trimming removed 5 bases from V and 4 bases from J; junction bases left unmatched: 11. CDR1 is SGHTA, CDR2 FQGTGA, per germline.

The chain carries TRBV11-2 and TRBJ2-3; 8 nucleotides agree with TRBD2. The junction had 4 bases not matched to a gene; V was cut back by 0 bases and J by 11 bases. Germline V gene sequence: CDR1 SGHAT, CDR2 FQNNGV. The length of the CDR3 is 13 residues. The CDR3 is CASSLDSGVMQYF. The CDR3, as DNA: TGTGCCAGCAGCTTAGATAGCGGGGTGATGCAGTATTTT.

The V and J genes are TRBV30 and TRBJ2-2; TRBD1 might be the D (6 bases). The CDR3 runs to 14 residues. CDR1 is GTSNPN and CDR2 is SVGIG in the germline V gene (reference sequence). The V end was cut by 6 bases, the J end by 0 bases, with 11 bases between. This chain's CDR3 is CACKQGANTGELFF. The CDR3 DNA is TGTGCCTGCAAACAGGGAGCGAACACCGGGGAGCTGTTTTTT. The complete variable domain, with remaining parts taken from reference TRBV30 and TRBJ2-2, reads SQTIHQWPATLVQPVGSPLSLECTVEGTSNPNLYWYRQAAGRGLQLLFYSVGIGQISSEVPQNLSASRPQDRQFILSSKKLLLSDSGFYLCACKQGANTGELFFGEGSRLTVL.

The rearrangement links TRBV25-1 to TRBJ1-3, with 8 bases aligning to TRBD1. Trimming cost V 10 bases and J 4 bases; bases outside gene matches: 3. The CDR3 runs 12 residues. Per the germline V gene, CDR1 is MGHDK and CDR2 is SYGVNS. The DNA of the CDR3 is TGTGCCATGGGGGACAGGGGAAACACCATATATTTT. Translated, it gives CAMGDRGNTIYF. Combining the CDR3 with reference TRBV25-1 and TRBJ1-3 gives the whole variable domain EADIYQTPRYLVIGTGKKITLECSQTMGHDKMYWYQQDPGMELHLIHYSYGVNSTEKGDLSSESTVSRIRTEHFPLTLESARPSHTSQYLCAMGDRGNTIYFGEGSWLTVV.

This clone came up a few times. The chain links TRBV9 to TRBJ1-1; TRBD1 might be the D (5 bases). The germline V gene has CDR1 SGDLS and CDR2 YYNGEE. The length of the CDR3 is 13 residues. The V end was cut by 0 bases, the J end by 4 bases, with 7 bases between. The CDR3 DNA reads TGTGCCAGCAGCGTAGTGAGGGGCACTGAAGCTTTCTTT. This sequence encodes CASSVVRGTEAFF.